One sample yielded the 24 T cell receptor beta chains listed below, sequenced in a study of T cell responses to AZD1222 COVID-19 vaccine (dated by TCRdb to the early 2020s). The time point label of this sample denotes: about 28 days (+/-7) after the second vaccine dose. Libraries were made using the immunoSEQ multiplex PCR assay. Entries here come from immuneACCESS through TCRdb and include only in-frame sequences with V and J called. Some clones fail to appear in such tables; in the studies checked, an unresolved V gene covers under half of the shortfall, and the cause of the remainder is unknown. Counted in this sample were around 130,000 clones; about nine tenths of them appeared once. The ten biggest clones cover around 1.1% of the sample. The material sequenced was peripheral blood, taken 28 days after the second AZD1222 dose. The receptors stem from an adult who received the AZD1222 COVID-19 vaccine.

The rearrangement links TRBV4-3 to TRBJ1-2; D is unresolved. This CDR3 spans 14 amino acids. Germline V gene sequence: CDR1 LGHNA, CDR2 YSLEER. V lost 0 bases and J 4 bases, leaving 9 bases between the germline ends. This CDR3 is CASSQDRSSYGYTF. DNA of the CDR3: TGCGCCAGCAGCCAAGATCGGTCGTCCTATGGCTACACCTTC.

Note on this clone: This CDR3 is also generated by other DNA sequences in the sample. The CDR3 is CASSPGVSNQPQHF. In DNA, the CDR3 is TGTGCCAGCAGCCCAGGGGTTAGCAATCAGCCCCAGCATTTT. This chain connects TRBV27 to TRBJ1-5; tentatively, D is TRBD1 (6 bases). This CDR3 comprises 14 residues. Germline CDR1 is MNHEY and CDR2 is SMNVEV (reference sequence). With 6 bases removed from V and 0 bases from J, the gap between germline ends came to 9 bases.

The chain combines TRBV5-1 with TRBJ1-4; possible D gene TRBD1, 5 bases. V shed 6 bases and J shed 7 bases, with 13 bases lying between them. This CDR3 has 13 amino acids. The V gene's germline CDR1 is SGHRS and CDR2 YFSETQ. This CDR3 is CASKGVLSEKLFF. In DNA form, the CDR3 reads TGCGCCAGCAAAGGGGTTTTAAGTGAAAAACTGTTTTTT.

The chain has TRBV29-1 and TRBJ2-1, with no clear D. This CDR3 has 10 residues. Germline lookup yields CDR1 SQVTM and CDR2 ANQGSEA. V lost 4 bases and J lost 9, with 7 bases in between. As DNA, the CDR3 is TGCAGCGTTGGTTTGAGTGAGCAGTTCTTC. Protein sequence: CSVGLSEQFF.

The chain joins TRBV6-2 or TRBV6-3 to TRBJ1-6, with a tentative D call TRBD1 (5 bases). CDR1 and CDR2 from the germline V gene are MNHEY and SVGEGT. Trimming shortened V by 6 bases and J by 1 base, and 28 bases separated the two germline ends. The length of the CDR3 is 21 residues. This CDR3 reads CASSPTSIYQGFASYNSPLHF. The CDR3 DNA sequence: TGTGCCAGCAGCCCCACGTCGATATACCAGGGATTTGCGTCCTATAATTCACCCCTCCACTTT.

V and J are TRBV5-6 and TRBJ2-7; 9 positions match TRBD2. Germline loops: CDR1 SGHDT, CDR2 YYEEEE. The V and J ends lost 1 base and 2 bases, in that order; junction bases with no gene match: 7. This CDR3 region has 16 residues. For the CDR3, the DNA is TGTGCCAGCAGCTTGCCGCCGGGACTAGCCGCCTACGAGCAGTACTTC. Encoded protein: CASSLPPGLAAYEQYF.

The J gene is TRBJ1-2, the V gene TRBV7-2, with a weak D call TRBD1 (6 bases). Trimming shortened V by 3 bases and J by 8 bases, and 10 bases separated the two germline ends. CDR1 and CDR2 (germline): SGHTA, FQGNSA. This CDR3 has 12 residues. The CDR3 coding sequence is TGTGCCAGCAGCTTTTCAGGGGAGGGCTACACCTTC. It codes for CASSFSGEGYTF.

The gene calls are TRBV7-2 and TRBJ2-2; 14 nucleotides agree with TRBD2. CDR1 SGHTA and CDR2 FQGNSA come from the germline V gene. The V gene end was trimmed by 4 bases and the J gene end by 8 bases; junction bases not matched to a gene: 12. The CDR3 spans 18 residues. The CDR3 sequence is CASSSRPGLAGARGELFF. In nucleotides, the CDR3 is TGTGCCAGCAGCTCAAGACCGGGACTAGCGGGAGCGAGGGGGGAGCTGTTTTTT.

The V gene is TRBV3-1 (or the pseudogene TRBV3-2), the J gene TRBJ2-3, with D possibly TRBD2 on 6 matching bases. Germline CDR1 is LGHDT and CDR2 is YNNKEL (reference sequence). Trimming took 2 bases from V and 2 from J, leaving 14 bases between them. CDR3 length: 16 amino acids. CDR3 nucleotide sequence: TGTGCCAGCAGCCAACAAGGACTATCTTCCACAGATACGCAGTATTTT. Translated, it gives CASSQQGLSSTDTQYF.

A few counts support this clone. V gene TRBV27 combines with J gene TRBJ1-1; D is uncertain. Looked up from germline, CDR1 is MNHEY and CDR2 is SMNVEV (reference sequence). This CDR3 contains 15 residues. Trimming shortened V by 2 bases and J by 4 bases, and 14 bases separated the two germline ends. CDR3 coding DNA: TGTGCCAGCAGTTTAAGTATGGCGTTTGGCACTGAAGCTTTCTTT. This encodes CASSLSMAFGTEAFF.

The chain uses TRBV18 and TRBJ2-7; D gene ambiguous. Germline values: CDR1 KGHSH, CDR2 LQKENI. V lost 0 bases to trimming and J lost 3 bases, with 9 bases between them. The CDR3 loop spans 14 amino acids. As DNA, the CDR3 is TGTGCCAGCTCACCACCGGGCTGGGACTACGAGCAGTACTTC. Residues: CASSPPGWDYEQYF. Based on the CDR3 plus reference TRBV18 and TRBJ2-7, the full variable domain is NAGVMQNPRHLVRRRGQEARLRCSPMKGHSHVYWYRQLPEEGLKFMVYLQKENIIDESGMPKERFSAEFPKEGPSILRIQQVVRGDSAAYFCASSPPGWDYEQYFGPGTRLTVT.

The chain employs TRBV28 and TRBJ2-7; D perhaps matches TRBD1 (6 bases). V lost 7 bases to trimming and J lost 3 bases, with 13 bases between them. The CDR3 totals 13 residues. The V gene's germline CDR1 is MDHEN and CDR2 SYDVKM. The CDR3 DNA is TGTGCCAGCACTCCAGGGGCAGGCTACGAGCAGTACTTC. Protein: CASTPGAGYEQYF.

This chain joins TRBV5-1 and TRBJ2-7, with TRBD2 matching over 8 bases. The V segment lost 4 bases and the J segment 6 bases; nucleotides outside the gene matches: 12. Germline lookup yields CDR1 SGHRS and CDR2 YFSETQ. The CDR3 has 15 amino acids. The CDR3 reads CASSRQLGGASEQYF. The DNA of the CDR3 is TGCGCCAGCAGCCGCCAGCTCGGGGGGGCCTCCGAGCAGTACTTC.

Remarks on this clone: The sample contains more than one DNA sequence encoding this CDR3. The chain has TRBV20-1 and TRBJ2-3; no clear D gene. Per germline, CDR1 DFQATT and CDR2 SNEGSKA (reference sequence). This CDR3 is 11 amino acids long. Trimming removed 1 base at V and 3 bases at J, with 2 bases between. CDR3 region: CSARGTDTQYF. CDR3 in DNA: TGCAGTGCTAGAGGGACAGATACGCAGTATTTT.

CDR3 region: CSVVLVATEAFF. The CDR3, as DNA: TGCAGCGTTGTATTAGTGGCCACTGAAGCTTTCTTT. The genes are TRBV29-1 and TRBJ1-1; no reliable D call. The CDR3 length is 12 residues. V was clipped by 4 bases and J by 4 bases, with 10 bases between them. CDR1 is SQVTM, CDR2 ANQGSEA, per germline.

The V and J genes are TRBV18 and TRBJ1-1; D gene unclear. The V gene's germline CDR1 is KGHSH and CDR2 LQKENI. The germline V and J ends were trimmed by 1 base and 3 bases, with 12 bases remaining between them. CDR3 length equals 15 residues. The CDR3 spells CASSPRVTEHTEAFF. CDR3 nucleotides: TGTGCCAGCTCACCACGAGTCACCGAACACACTGAAGCTTTCTTT.

This clone occurred a few times. This chain uses TRBV24-1 with TRBJ1-3; no reliable D call. V lost 1 base and J lost 3, with 30 bases in between. Germline loops: CDR1 KGHDR, CDR2 SFDVKD. The CDR3 runs to 22 residues. The CDR3 nucleotides are TGTGCCACCAGTGATTTAGGAATATCCGATGGGCGGAGGGTCCTTTATGGAAACACCATATATTTT. Protein product: CATSDLGISDGRRVLYGNTIYF.

The chain has TRBV5-1 and TRBJ2-5, with D unresolved. This CDR3 region has 13 residues. The germline V and J ends were trimmed by 3 bases and 3 bases, with 9 bases remaining between them. The V gene's germline CDR1 is SGHRS and CDR2 YFSETQ. CDR3 region: CASSWNVKETQYF. Here the CDR3 DNA reads TGCGCCAGCAGCTGGAATGTTAAAGAGACCCAGTACTTC. The full variable domain, in which reference TRBV5-1 and TRBJ2-5 provide the parts outside the CDR3, is KAGVTQTPRYLIKTRGQQVTLSCSPISGHRSVSWYQQTPGQGLQFLFEYFSETQRNKGNFPGRFSGRQFSNSRSEMNVSTLELGDSALYLCASSWNVKETQYFGPGTRLLVL.

This chain connects TRBV19 to TRBJ1-2; D is undetermined. Trimming cost V 5 bases and J 4 bases, with 14 bases left between them. Per germline, CDR1 LNHDA and CDR2 SQIVND (reference sequence). The CDR3 totals 14 residues. CDR3 loop: CASSSAAWGYGYTF. The CDR3 region has the DNA TGTGCCAGTAGTTCGGCAGCCTGGGGCTATGGCTACACCTTC.

Here the CDR3 DNA reads TGTGCCAGCAGTTTAGCCTTATACTACGAGCAGTACTTC. Its protein product is CASSLALYYEQYF. The V gene is TRBV12-3 or TRBV12-4, the J gene TRBJ2-7; unclear D gene. Trimming left V 0 bases short and J 3 bases short, with 6 bases between. This CDR3 contains 13 residues.

J is TRBJ2-4 and V is TRBV28; 9 bases fit TRBD2. The CDR3 is 15 amino acids. With 5 bases clipped from V and 3 bases from J, the junction kept 5 bases outside the gene matches. Germline CDR1 MDHEN, CDR2 SYDVKM. The CDR3 sequence: CASSPLAGVKNIQYF. CDR3 coding DNA: TGTGCCAGCAGTCCGTTAGCGGGAGTCAAAAACATTCAGTACTTC.

The J gene is TRBJ2-5, the V gene TRBV5-1; 9 positions agree with TRBD1. V shed 0 bases, J shed 3 bases, and the junction held 9 bases outside the gene matches. This CDR3 comprises 17 residues. Germline-derived CDR1 and CDR2 are SGHRS and YFSETQ. The CDR3 nucleotides are TGCGCCAGCAGCTTGGCGGTGGACAGGGGATTCAAAGAGACCCAGTACTTC. Translating gives CASSLAVDRGFKETQYF. The whole variable domain, remainder taken from reference TRBV5-1 and TRBJ2-5, is KAGVTQTPRYLIKTRGQQVTLSCSPISGHRSVSWYQQTPGQGLQFLFEYFSETQRNKGNFPGRFSGRQFSNSRSEMNVSTLELGDSALYLCASSLAVDRGFKETQYFGPGTRLLVL.

V gene TRBV9 combines with J gene TRBJ1-6; TRBD1 might be the D (5 bases). The V end was cut by 4 bases, the J end by 8 bases, with 16 bases between. Germline loops: CDR1 SGDLS, CDR2 YYNGEE. The CDR3 has 15 residues. CDR3 nucleotide sequence: TGTGCCAGCAGCCCCCAAGCAGGGAGCGATTCACCCCTCCACTTT. It encodes CASSPQAGSDSPLHF. The full variable domain, its missing parts supplied by reference TRBV9 and TRBJ1-6, is DSGVTQTPKHLITATGQRVTLRCSPRSGDLSVYWYQQSLDQGLQFLIQYYNGEERAKGNILERFSAQQFPDLHSELNLSSLELGDSALYFCASSPQAGSDSPLHFGNGTRLTVT.

This clone has only one observation. The gene calls are TRBV20-1 and TRBJ2-7, with a tentative D call TRBD2 (5 bases). The CDR3 has 13 residues. V was trimmed by 3 bases and J by 0 bases, leaving 9 bases between them. The germline V gene encodes CDR1 DFQATT and CDR2 SNEGSKA (reference sequence). This chain's CDR3 is CSASPGNSYEQYF. In nucleotides, the CDR3 is TGCAGTGCTAGTCCGGGGAACTCCTACGAGCAGTACTTC.